This T cell receptor beta chain was identified during a study of CD8+ T cells in alopecia areata. As for treatment: oral pan-JAK inhibitor, 5-10 mg twice daily. Findings and caveats of the study: Throughout tofacitinib, many expanded lesional clones continued to persist in scalp and blood. In scalp samples, resident alphabeta T cells of normal skin are also sequenced. More clonal than normal scalp was lesional scalp, particularly alopecia totalis/universalis.

Points on this clone: Its antigen is currently unknown.

Extracted from the samples, RNA was reverse transcribed into cDNA to serve as the sequencing template. Produced via immunoSEQ multiplex PCR; TCRdb's table is partial and in-frame only. Altogether some 170,000 clones are present, roughly 50% being singletons, with the ten largest covering 10% to 14%. V gave up 6 bases and J gave up 6 bases; unmatched junction bases: 8. This CDR3 is built from 14 residues. Germline V gene data show CDR1 as ENHRY and CDR2 as SYGVKD. The receptor was derived from a human donor with alopecia areata. The chain is built from TRBV10-3 and TRBJ1-5, with TRBD1 identical over 7 bases. This specimen was CD8+ T cells sorted from blood, taken at week 24, from a patient treated with tofacitinib. CDR3 loop: CAIRSTGETQPQHF. In DNA form, the CDR3 reads TGTGCCATCAGGTCTACAGGGGAGACTCAGCCCCAGCATTTT.